The entry below gives a single T cell receptor beta chain sequence along with its context. TCRdb's copy holds only in-frame clones and misses some; the assay was immunoSEQ multiplex PCR. Among over 2 million clones listed, under 95% were seen once. The source of the sample is a study of shared clonotypes between healthy human individuals. From germline, CDR1 is MDHEN and CDR2 SYDVKM. The ends lost 7 bases at V and 5 bases at J; junction bases unmatched: 9. The CDR3 covers 15 residues. The TCR originated in a man aged 18 to 35 in good health. Some clones in this sample may be carry-over from other donors' samples. The V and J genes are TRBV28 and TRBJ2-5; 11 bases map to TRBD2. The sequenced material came from naive CD4+ T cells from PBMCs. Subset described: CD45RA+ positively selected. CDR3 residues: CASTALAGGSETQYF. In DNA form, the CDR3 reads TGTGCCAGCACCGCGTTAGCGGGAGGGAGTGAGACCCAGTACTTC.